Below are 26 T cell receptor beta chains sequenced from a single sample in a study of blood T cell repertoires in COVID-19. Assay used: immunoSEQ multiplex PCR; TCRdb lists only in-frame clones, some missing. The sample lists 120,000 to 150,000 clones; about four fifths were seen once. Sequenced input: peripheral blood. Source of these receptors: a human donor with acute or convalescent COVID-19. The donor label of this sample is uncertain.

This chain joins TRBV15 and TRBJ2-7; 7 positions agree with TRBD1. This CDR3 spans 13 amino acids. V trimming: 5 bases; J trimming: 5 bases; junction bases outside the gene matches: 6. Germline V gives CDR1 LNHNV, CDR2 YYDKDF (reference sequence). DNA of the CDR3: TGTGCCACCAGCGGTACAGGGGCCAACGAGCAGTACTTC. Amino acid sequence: CATSGTGANEQYF.

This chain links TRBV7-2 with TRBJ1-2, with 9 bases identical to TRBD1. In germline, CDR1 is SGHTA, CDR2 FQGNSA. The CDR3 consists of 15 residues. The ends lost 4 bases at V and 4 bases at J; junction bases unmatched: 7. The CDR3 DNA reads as TGTGCCAGCAGCTCGGACGCGACAGGGGGCTATGGCTACACCTTC. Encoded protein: CASSSDATGGYGYTF.

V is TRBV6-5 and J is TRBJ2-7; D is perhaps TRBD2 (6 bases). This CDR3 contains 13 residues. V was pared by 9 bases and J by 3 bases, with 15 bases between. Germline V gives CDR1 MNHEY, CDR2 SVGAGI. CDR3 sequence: CASRGGSVYEQYV. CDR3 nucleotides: TGTGCCAGTCGAGGAGGGTCGGTCTACGAGCAGTACGTC.

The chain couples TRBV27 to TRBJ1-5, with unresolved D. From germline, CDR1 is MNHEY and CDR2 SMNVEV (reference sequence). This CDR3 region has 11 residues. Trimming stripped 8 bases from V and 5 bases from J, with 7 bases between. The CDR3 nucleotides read TGTGCCAGCGGCCGCTATCAGCCCCAGCATTTT. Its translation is CASGRYQPQHF.

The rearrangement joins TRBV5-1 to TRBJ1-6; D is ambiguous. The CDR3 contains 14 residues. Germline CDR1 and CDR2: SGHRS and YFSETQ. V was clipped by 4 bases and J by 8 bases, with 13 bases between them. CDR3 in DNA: TGCGCCAGCAGCGCTACTGATCCGGATTCACCCCTCCACTTT. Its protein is CASSATDPDSPLHF.

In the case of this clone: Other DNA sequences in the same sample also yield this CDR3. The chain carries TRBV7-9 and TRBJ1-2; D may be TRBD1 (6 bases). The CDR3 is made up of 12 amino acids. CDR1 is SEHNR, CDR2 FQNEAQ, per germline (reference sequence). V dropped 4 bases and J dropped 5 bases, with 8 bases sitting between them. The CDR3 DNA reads TGTGCCAGCAGCTCACAGGGATATGGCTACACCTTC. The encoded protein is CASSSQGYGYTF.

CDR3 protein: CASSKLDRGPYNGYTF. The CDR3 region has the DNA TGTGCCAGCAGCAAACTAGACAGGGGTCCGTACAATGGCTACACCTTC. This chain links TRBV7-3 with TRBJ1-2, with 8 bases matching TRBD1. The V and J ends lost 5 bases and 6 bases, in that order; junction bases with no gene match: 14. From germline, CDR1 is SGHTA and CDR2 FQGTGA. CDR3 length: 16 residues.

In nucleotides, the CDR3 is TGTGCCACCAGTGATCCGCAAGGGACAGGGGGGGCGGATACGCAGTATTTT. Amino acids: CATSDPQGTGGADTQYF. The J gene is TRBJ2-3, the V gene TRBV24-1; TRBD1 agrees at 11 bases. The CDR3 length is 17 residues. CDR1 and CDR2 (germline): KGHDR, SFDVKD. Trimming removed 3 bases from V and 6 bases from J; junction bases left unmatched: 10.

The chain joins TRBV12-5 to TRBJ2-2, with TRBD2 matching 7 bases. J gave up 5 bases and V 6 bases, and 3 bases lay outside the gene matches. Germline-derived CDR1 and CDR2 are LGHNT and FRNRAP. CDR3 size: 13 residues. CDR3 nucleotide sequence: TGTGCTAGTGGATGGGGGGGAACCGGGGAGCTGTTTTTT. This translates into CASGWGGTGELFF. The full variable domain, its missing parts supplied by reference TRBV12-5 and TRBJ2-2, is DARVTQTPRHKVTEMGQEVTMRCQPILGHNTVFWYRQTMMQGLELLAYFRNRAPLDDSGMPKDRFSAEMPDATLATLKIQPSEPRDSAVYFCASGWGGTGELFFGEGSRLTVL.

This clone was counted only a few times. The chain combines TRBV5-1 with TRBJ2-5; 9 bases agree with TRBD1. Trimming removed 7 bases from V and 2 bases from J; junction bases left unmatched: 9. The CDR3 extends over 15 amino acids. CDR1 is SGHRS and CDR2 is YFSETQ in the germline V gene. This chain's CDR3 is CASGGTGMYQETQYF. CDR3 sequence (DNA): TGCGCCAGCGGGGGGACAGGGATGTATCAAGAGACCCAGTACTTC.

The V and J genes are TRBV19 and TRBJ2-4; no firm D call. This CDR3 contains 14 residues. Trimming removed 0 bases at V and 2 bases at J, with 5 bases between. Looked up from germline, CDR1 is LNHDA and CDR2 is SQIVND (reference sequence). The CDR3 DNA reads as TGTGCCAGTAGTATAGACAGGACCAAAAACATTCAGTACTTC. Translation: CASSIDRTKNIQYF.

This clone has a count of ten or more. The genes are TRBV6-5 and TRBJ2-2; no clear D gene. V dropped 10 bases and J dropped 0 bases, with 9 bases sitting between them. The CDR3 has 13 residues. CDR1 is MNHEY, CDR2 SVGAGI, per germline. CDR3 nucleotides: TGTGCCATAACAGACCCGAACACCGGGGAGCTGTTTTTT. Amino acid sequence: CAITDPNTGELFF.

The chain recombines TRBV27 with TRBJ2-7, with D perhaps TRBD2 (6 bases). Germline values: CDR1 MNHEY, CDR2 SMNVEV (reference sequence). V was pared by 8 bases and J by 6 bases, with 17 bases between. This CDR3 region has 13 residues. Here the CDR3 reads CASASAGTGEQYV. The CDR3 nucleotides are TGTGCCAGCGCCTCGGCGGGAACGGGCGAGCAGTACGTC.

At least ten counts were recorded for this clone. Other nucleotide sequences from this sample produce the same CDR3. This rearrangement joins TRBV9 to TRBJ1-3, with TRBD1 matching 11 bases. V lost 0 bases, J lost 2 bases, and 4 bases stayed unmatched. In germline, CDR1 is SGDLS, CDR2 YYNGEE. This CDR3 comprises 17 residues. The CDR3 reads CASSVGGTGGTGNTIYF. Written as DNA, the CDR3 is TGTGCCAGCAGCGTAGGTGGGACAGGGGGTACTGGAAACACCATATATTTT.

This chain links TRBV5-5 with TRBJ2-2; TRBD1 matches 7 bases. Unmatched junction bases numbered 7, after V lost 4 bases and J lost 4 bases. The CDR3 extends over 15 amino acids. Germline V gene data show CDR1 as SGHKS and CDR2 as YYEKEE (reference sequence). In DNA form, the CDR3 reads TGTGCCAGCAGCCCCCGACAGGGAAGCACCGGGGAGCTGTTTTTT. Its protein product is CASSPRQGSTGELFF.

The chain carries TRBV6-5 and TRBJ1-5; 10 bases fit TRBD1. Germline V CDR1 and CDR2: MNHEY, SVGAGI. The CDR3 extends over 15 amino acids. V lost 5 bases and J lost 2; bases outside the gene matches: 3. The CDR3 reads CASSQGTGGNQPQHF. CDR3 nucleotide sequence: TGTGCCAGCAGTCAGGGGACAGGGGGCAATCAGCCCCAGCATTTT.

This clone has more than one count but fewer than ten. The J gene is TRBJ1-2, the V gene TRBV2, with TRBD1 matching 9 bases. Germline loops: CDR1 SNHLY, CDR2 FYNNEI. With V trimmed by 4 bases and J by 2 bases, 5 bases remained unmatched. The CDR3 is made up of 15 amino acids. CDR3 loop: CASSGQGVLNYGYTF. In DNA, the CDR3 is TGTGCCAGCAGTGGACAGGGGGTTTTGAACTATGGCTACACCTTC.

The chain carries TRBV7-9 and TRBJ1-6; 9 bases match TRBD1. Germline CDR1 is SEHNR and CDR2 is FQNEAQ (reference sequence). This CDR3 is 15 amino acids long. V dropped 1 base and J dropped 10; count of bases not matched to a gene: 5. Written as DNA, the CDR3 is TGTGCCAGCAGCTTAGTGGGGGACAGGGACTCACCCCTCCACTTT. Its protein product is CASSLVGDRDSPLHF.

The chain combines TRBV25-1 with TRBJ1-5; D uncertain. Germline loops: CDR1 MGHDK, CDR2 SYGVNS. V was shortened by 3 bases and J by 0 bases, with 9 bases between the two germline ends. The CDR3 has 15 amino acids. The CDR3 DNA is TGTGCCAGCAGTGAGGGAGTCCTTAGCAATCAGCCCCAGCATTTT. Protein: CASSEGVLSNQPQHF.

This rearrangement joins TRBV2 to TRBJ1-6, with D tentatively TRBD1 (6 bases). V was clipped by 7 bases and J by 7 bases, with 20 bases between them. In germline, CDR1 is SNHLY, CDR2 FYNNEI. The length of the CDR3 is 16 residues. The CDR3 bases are TGTGCCAGCATCGGCGGCCGCGGGGGCCTAAATTCACCCCTCCACTTT. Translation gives CASIGGRGGLNSPLHF.

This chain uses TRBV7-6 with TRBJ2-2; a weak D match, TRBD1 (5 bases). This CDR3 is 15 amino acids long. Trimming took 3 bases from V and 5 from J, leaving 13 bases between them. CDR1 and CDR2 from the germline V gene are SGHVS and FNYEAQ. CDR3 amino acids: CASSFSGRRTGELFF. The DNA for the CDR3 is TGTGCCAGCAGCTTCTCAGGGCGCAGAACCGGGGAGCTGTTTTTT.

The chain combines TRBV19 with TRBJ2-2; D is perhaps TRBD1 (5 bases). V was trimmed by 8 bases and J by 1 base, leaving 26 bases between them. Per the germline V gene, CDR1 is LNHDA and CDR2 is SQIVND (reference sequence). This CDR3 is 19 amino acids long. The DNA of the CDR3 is TGTGCCAGTCCAAATCAGTCAAATGAAGGGGAACTGAACACCGGGGAGCTGTTTTTT. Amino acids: CASPNQSNEGELNTGELFF.

For the CDR3, the DNA is TGTGCCAGCAGCTTACGCGAACAGTCCTCCTACAATGAGCAGTTCTTC. It is translated as CASSLREQSSYNEQFF. V and J are TRBV7-3 and TRBJ2-1; D unclear. The CDR3 covers 16 residues. V shed 2 bases and J shed 0 bases, with 11 bases lying between them. Per the germline V gene, CDR1 is SGHTA and CDR2 is FQGTGA. Using reference TRBV7-3 and TRBJ2-1 for the parts outside the CDR3, the full variable domain is GAGVSQTPSNKVTEKGKYVELRCDPISGHTALYWYRQSLGQGPEFLIYFQGTGAADDSGLPNDRFFAVRPEGSVSTLKIQRTERGDSAVYLCASSLREQSSYNEQFFGPGTRLTVL.

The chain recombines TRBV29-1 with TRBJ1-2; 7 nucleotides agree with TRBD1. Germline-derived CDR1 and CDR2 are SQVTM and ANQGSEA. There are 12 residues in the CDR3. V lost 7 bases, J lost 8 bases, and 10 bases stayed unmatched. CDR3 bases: TGCAGCGCTCGAGGGGGCGCCGGAGGCTACACCTTC. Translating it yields CSARGGAGGYTF. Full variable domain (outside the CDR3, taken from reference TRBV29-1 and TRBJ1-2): SAVISQKPSRDICQRGTSLTIQCQVDSQVTMMFWYRQQPGQSLTLIATANQGSEATYESGFVIDKFPISRPNLTFSTLTVSNMSPEDSSIYLCSARGGAGGYTFGSGTRLTVV.

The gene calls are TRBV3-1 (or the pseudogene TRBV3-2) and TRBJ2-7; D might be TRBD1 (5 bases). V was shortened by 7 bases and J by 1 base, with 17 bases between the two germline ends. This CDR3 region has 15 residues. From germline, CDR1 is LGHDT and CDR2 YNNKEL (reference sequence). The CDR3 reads CASTSTSRVSYEQYF. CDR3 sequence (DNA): TGTGCCAGCACCTCAACGAGCAGGGTTTCCTACGAGCAGTACTTC.

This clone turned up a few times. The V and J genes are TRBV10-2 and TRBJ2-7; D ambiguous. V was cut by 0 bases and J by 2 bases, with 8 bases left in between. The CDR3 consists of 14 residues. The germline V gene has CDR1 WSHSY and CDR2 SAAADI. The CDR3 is CASSESRQTYEQYV. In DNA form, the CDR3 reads TGCGCCAGCAGTGAGTCGAGGCAGACCTACGAGCAGTACGTC.